This T cell receptor (beta chain) was found in a study of blood T cell repertoires in COVID-19. Symptom resolution, clearance, or two negative PCRs marked the recovered donors of Cohort 3. The method was immunoSEQ multiplex PCR; TCRdb's version includes in-frame clones alone and lacks a portion of them. This table holds approximately 230,000 clones, 86% found once. This receptor was taken from a man aged 40-49 years who had recovered from COVID-19. Sequencing was done on a sample of PBMCs or T cells enriched from blood (not recorded which).

The CDR3 is CASGDRVKGDTEAFF. CDR3 nucleotide sequence: TGTGCCAGCGGGGACAGGGTGAAGGGAGACACTGAAGCTTTCTTT. J is TRBJ1-1 and V is TRBV2, with 9 bases identical to TRBD1. The CDR3 runs to 15 residues. Germline V gene lookup returns CDR1 SNHLY and CDR2 FYNNEI. After removal of 8 bases from V and 3 bases from J, the junction contained 10 bases not matched to a gene.